The 20 T cell receptor beta chains below come from one sample, sequenced in a study of blood T cell repertoires in COVID-19. Here immunoSEQ multiplex PCR was the method, and the copy in TCRdb shows in-frame clones only, minus some. The sample includes about 110,000 clones, less than 75% of them seen just once. The sample was peripheral blood. The receptor set was obtained from a human donor with acute or convalescent COVID-19. The donor label of this sample is uncertain.

In its sample, this clone was seen many times. This chain links TRBV19 with TRBJ1-5, with D perhaps matching TRBD1 (6 bases). The germline V and J ends were trimmed by 4 bases and 3 bases, with 10 bases remaining between them. Germline loops: CDR1 LNHDA, CDR2 SQIVND (reference sequence). This CDR3 has 14 residues. CDR3 loop: CASSNRDNNQPQHF. The CDR3 coding sequence is TGTGCCAGTAGTAACCGGGACAACAATCAGCCCCAGCATTTT.

The chain is built from TRBV15 and TRBJ2-2, with D hard to call. The CDR3 covers 15 residues. Trimming shortened V by 0 bases and J by 2 bases, and 7 bases separated the two germline ends. From germline, CDR1 is LNHNV and CDR2 YYDKDF (reference sequence). CDR3 region: CATSRDRRNTGELFF. The CDR3 bases are TGTGCCACCAGCAGAGATAGGAGAAACACCGGGGAGCTGTTTTTT.

V and J are TRBV5-1 and TRBJ2-3, with a tentative D call TRBD2 (6 bases). Trimming took off 3 bases at V and 1 base at J, with 15 bases between the two ends. Germline V CDR1 and CDR2: SGHRS, YFSETQ. The CDR3 is made up of 16 amino acids. The CDR3 is CASSSPSERGTDTQYF. CDR3 DNA: TGCGCCAGCAGCTCTCCCTCCGAGCGGGGCACAGATACGCAGTATTTT. The complete variable domain, with remaining parts taken from reference TRBV5-1 and TRBJ2-3, reads KAGVTQTPRYLIKTRGQQVTLSCSPISGHRSVSWYQQTPGQGLQFLFEYFSETQRNKGNFPGRFSGRQFSNSRSEMNVSTLELGDSALYLCASSSPSERGTDTQYFGPGTRLTVL.

The V gene is TRBV2, the J gene TRBJ1-1; a weak D match, TRBD1 (5 bases). The CDR3 totals 14 residues. Germline V gives CDR1 SNHLY, CDR2 FYNNEI. V was cut by 8 bases and J by 0 bases, with 13 bases left in between. For the CDR3, the DNA is TGTGCCAGCGGGAGGGAAGGGGTGAACACTGAAGCTTTCTTT. Translation: CASGREGVNTEAFF. The complete variable domain, with remaining parts taken from reference TRBV2 and TRBJ1-1, reads EPEVTQTPSHQVTQMGQEVILRCVPISNHLYFYWYRQILGQKVEFLVSFYNNEISEKSEIFDDQFSVERPDGSNFTLKIRSTKLEDSAMYFCASGREGVNTEAFFGQGTRLTVV.

This chain joins TRBV30 and TRBJ1-6; D gene unclear. The CDR3 spans 18 residues. Germline CDR1 reads GTSNPN; CDR2 reads SVGIG (reference sequence). With 0 bases removed from V and 0 bases from J, the gap between germline ends came to 15 bases. CDR3 bases: TGTGCCTGGAGTGTACGCTCGGGGAGAAGCTCCTATAATTCACCCCTCCACTTT. This translates into CAWSVRSGRSSYNSPLHF.

The count of this clone is one. The gene calls are TRBV12-3 or TRBV12-4 and TRBJ1-1; no definite D call. The CDR3 extends over 12 amino acids. The V end was cut by 8 bases, the J end by 0 bases, with 7 bases between. This CDR3 is CASFSMNTEAFF. The CDR3, as DNA: TGTGCCAGCTTTTCCATGAACACTGAAGCTTTCTTT.

This clone was observed a single time. The CDR3 coding sequence is TGTGCCAGCAGCCAACAGGACAGGGGTCCCCCGGATACGCAGTATTTT. As protein: CASSQQDRGPPDTQYF. The chain is built from TRBV4-2 and TRBJ2-3; 9 nucleotides agree with TRBD1. Looked up from germline, CDR1 is LGHNA and CDR2 is YNFKEQ. The V and J ends lost 2 bases and 6 bases, in that order; junction bases with no gene match: 9. CDR3 length: 16 amino acids.

This chain connects TRBV28 to TRBJ1-6; D gene ambiguous. The CDR3 spans 15 residues. Trimming removed 6 bases at V and 7 bases at J, with 16 bases between. CDR1 is MDHEN, CDR2 SYDVKM, per germline. The CDR3 region has the DNA TGTGCCAGCAGCGGGAATCCACTTCCAAATTCACCCCTCCACTTT. Amino acids: CASSGNPLPNSPLHF. Drawing the rest from reference TRBV28 and TRBJ1-6, the complete variable domain is DVKVTQSSRYLVKRTGEKVFLECVQDMDHENMFWYRQDPGLGLRLIYFSYDVKMKEKGDIPEGYSVSREKKERFSLILESASTNQTSMYLCASSGNPLPNSPLHFGNGTRLTVT.

This clone turned up a few times. This chain uses TRBV19 with TRBJ1-2; D gene uncertain. The CDR3 totals 12 residues. With 9 bases removed from V and 2 bases from J, the gap between germline ends came to 10 bases. The germline gives CDR1 LNHDA, CDR2 SQIVND (reference sequence). Here the CDR3 reads CASRHQNYGYTF. CDR3 coding DNA: TGTGCCAGCAGACACCAAAACTATGGCTACACCTTC.

The rearrangement joins TRBV28 to TRBJ1-1, with 7 positions matching TRBD1. The length of the CDR3 is 12 residues. The V segment lost 4 bases and the J segment 11 bases; nucleotides outside the gene matches: 7. The germline CDR1 and CDR2 sequences are MDHEN and SYDVKM. For the CDR3, the DNA is TGTGCCAGCAGTTCCAAGGGGGCTTGGGCTTTCTTT. Its translation: CASSSKGAWAFF.

J is TRBJ2-7 and V is TRBV2; 9 bases match TRBD1. CDR1 and CDR2 (germline): SNHLY, FYNNEI. The trim removed 6 bases at V and 3 bases at J, leaving 6 bases unmatched. The CDR3 is made up of 14 amino acids. CDR3 coding DNA: TGTGCCAGCAGGAAGACAGGGGGTCGCTACGAGCAGTACTTC. Translated, it gives CASRKTGGRYEQYF. The complete variable domain, with remaining parts taken from reference TRBV2 and TRBJ2-7, reads EPEVTQTPSHQVTQMGQEVILRCVPISNHLYFYWYRQILGQKVEFLVSFYNNEISEKSEIFDDQFSVERPDGSNFTLKIRSTKLEDSAMYFCASRKTGGRYEQYFGPGTRLTVT.

This rearrangement joins TRBV10-2 to TRBJ1-6; a weak D match, TRBD1 (5 bases). The CDR3 extends over 12 amino acids. Germline V lookup: CDR1 WSHSY, CDR2 SAAADI. Trimming took 5 bases from V and 7 from J, leaving 6 bases between them. The CDR3 nucleotides are TGCGCCAGCAGTCCAGGGAATTCACCCCTCCACTTT. Translated, it gives CASSPGNSPLHF.

The chain has TRBV19 and TRBJ1-3; D is ambiguous. CDR3 length equals 11 residues. Germline assignment: CDR1 LNHDA and CDR2 SQIVND (reference sequence). The ends were cut back, 8 bases at V and 2 bases at J, with 4 bases in the middle. The CDR3 is CASRAGNTIYF. The CDR3 DNA is TGTGCCAGTCGGGCTGGAAACACCATATATTTT. Full variable domain (outside the CDR3, taken from reference TRBV19 and TRBJ1-3): DGGITQSPKYLFRKEGQNVTLSCEQNLNHDAMYWYRQDPGQGLRLIYYSQIVNDFQKGDIAEGYSVSREKKESFPLTVTSAQKNPTAFYLCASRAGNTIYFGEGSWLTVV.

This chain connects TRBV10-2 to TRBJ2-3; maybe TRBD1 (5 bases). Trimming pared 5 bases from V and 2 bases from J, leaving 14 bases between. Germline assignment: CDR1 WSHSY and CDR2 SAAADI. CDR3 size: 15 residues. The CDR3 DNA sequence: TGCGCCAGCAGTACCGGCAGGGATCCCACAGATACGCAGTATTTT. The encoded protein is CASSTGRDPTDTQYF.

The V call is TRBV5-8, the J call TRBJ1-2; D gene ambiguous. This CDR3 has 14 amino acids. Germline V CDR1 and CDR2: SGHTS, YDEGEE. Trimming removed 3 bases at V and 2 bases at J, with 11 bases between. CDR3 residues: CASSSRGMNYGYTF. CDR3 sequence (DNA): TGTGCCAGCAGCTCCCGGGGAATGAACTATGGCTACACCTTC.

The rearrangement joins TRBV3-1 (or the pseudogene TRBV3-2) to TRBJ1-1; 7 bases match TRBD1. The ends lost 3 bases at V and 7 bases at J; junction bases unmatched: 5. The CDR3 covers 13 residues. Germline CDR1 is LGHDT and CDR2 is YNNKEL (reference sequence). The CDR3 DNA sequence: TGTGCCAGCAGCCACGCTACAGGGGTTGAAGCTTTCTTT. Protein product: CASSHATGVEAFF.

This clone was counted between two and nine times. The chain has TRBV19 and TRBJ1-2; no definite D call. Trimming shortened V by 7 bases and J by 10 bases, and 16 bases separated the two germline ends. The CDR3 has 12 amino acids. Per the germline V gene, CDR1 is LNHDA and CDR2 is SQIVND (reference sequence). In DNA, the CDR3 is TGTGCCAGTATTGGACGGGGAAGCGACTACACCTTC. This sequence encodes CASIGRGSDYTF.

This clone came up a few times. The rearrangement uses TRBV12-5 and TRBJ1-4; D unclear. Looked up from germline, CDR1 is LGHNT and CDR2 is FRNRAP. Trimming removed 1 base at V and 7 bases at J, with 13 bases between. The CDR3 runs to 15 residues. The CDR3 DNA reads as TGTGCTAGTGGTTTGGGAACCTGGCCGGGTGAAAAACTGTTTTTT. This codes for CASGLGTWPGEKLFF.

The chain uses TRBV29-1 and TRBJ1-5; D perhaps matches TRBD1 (5 bases). Trimming took 5 bases from V and 5 from J, leaving 13 bases between them. CDR1 and CDR2 (germline): SQVTM, ANQGSEA. This CDR3 is 13 amino acids long. The CDR3: CSVSLGRDQPQHF. In nucleotides, the CDR3 is TGCAGCGTTTCCCTCGGCAGGGATCAGCCCCAGCATTTT.

This clone was counted a single time. The chain combines TRBV10-2 with TRBJ1-6; the D gene is possibly TRBD1 (6 bases). The CDR3 is 13 residues long. Trimming left V 4 bases short and J 9 bases short, with 10 bases between. Germline V gene data show CDR1 as WSHSY and CDR2 as SAAADI. This chain's CDR3 is CASSVPGVSPLHF. CDR3 nucleotide sequence: TGCGCCAGCAGTGTGCCAGGGGTTTCACCCCTCCACTTT.